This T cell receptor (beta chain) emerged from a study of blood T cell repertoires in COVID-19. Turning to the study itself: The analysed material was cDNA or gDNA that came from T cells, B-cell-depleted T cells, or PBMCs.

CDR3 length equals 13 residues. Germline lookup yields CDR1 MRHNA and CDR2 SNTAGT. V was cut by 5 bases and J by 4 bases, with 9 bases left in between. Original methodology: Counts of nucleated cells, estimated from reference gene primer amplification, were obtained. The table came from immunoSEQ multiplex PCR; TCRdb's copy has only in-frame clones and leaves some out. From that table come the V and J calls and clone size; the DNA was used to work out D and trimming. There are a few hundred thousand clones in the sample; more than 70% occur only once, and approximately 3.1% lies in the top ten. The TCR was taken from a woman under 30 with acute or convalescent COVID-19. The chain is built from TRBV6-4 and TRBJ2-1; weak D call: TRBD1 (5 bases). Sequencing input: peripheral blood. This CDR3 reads CASSHDRYNEQFF. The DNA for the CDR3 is TGTGCCAGCAGTCATGACAGATACAATGAGCAGTTCTTC.